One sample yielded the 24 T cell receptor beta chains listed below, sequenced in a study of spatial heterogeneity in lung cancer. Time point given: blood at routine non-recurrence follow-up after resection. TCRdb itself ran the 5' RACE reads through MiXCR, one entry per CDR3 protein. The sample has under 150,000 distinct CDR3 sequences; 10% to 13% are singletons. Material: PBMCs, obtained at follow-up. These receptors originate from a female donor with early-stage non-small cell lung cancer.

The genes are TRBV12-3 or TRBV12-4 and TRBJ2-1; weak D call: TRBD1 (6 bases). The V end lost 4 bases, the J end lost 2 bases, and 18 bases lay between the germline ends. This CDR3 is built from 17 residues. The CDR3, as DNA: TGTGCCAGCAGTTCCTACCTGACCCAGGGGCCCTACAATGAGCAGTTCTTC. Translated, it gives CASSSYLTQGPYNEQFF.

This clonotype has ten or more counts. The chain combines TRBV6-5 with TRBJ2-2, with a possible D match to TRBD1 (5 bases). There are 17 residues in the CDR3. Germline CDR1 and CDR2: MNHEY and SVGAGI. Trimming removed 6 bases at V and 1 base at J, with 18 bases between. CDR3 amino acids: CASRRDSRPLNTGELFF. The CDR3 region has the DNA TGTGCCAGCAGGCGTGACAGCCGACCCTTGAACACCGGGGAGCTGTTTTTT.

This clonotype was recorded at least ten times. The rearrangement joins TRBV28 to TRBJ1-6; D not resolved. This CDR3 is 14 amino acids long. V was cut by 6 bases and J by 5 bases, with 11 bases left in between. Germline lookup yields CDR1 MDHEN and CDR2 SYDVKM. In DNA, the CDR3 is TGTGCCAGCAGCTCGATATACGATAATTCACCCCTCCACTTT. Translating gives CASSSIYDNSPLHF.

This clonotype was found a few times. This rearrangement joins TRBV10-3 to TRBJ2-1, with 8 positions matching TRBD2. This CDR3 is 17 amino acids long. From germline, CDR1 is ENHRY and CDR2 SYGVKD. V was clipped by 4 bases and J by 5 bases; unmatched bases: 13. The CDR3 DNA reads TGTGCCATCAGTGGAGTGTCGGCGGGAGGACCCGACAATGAGCAGTTCTTC. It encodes CAISGVSAGGPDNEQFF.

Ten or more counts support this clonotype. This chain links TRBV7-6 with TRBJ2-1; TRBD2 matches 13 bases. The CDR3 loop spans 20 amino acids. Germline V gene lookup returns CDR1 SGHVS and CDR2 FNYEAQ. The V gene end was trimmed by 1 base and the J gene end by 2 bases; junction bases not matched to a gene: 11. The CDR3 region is CASSLGGLTSGRSAYNEQFF. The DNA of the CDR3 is TGTGCCAGCAGCTTAGGGGGGTTGACTAGCGGGAGGTCCGCCTACAATGAGCAGTTCTTC.

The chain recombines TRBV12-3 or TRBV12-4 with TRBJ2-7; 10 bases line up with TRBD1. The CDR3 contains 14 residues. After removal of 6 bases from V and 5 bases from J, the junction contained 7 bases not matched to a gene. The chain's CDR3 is CASRRQGAGNEQYF. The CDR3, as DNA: TGTGCCAGCAGAAGACAGGGGGCGGGAAACGAGCAGTACTTC.

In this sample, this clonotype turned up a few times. For the CDR3, the DNA is TGTGCCAGCAGCTTTACAGTTAATTCACCCCTCCACTTT. Translating it yields CASSFTVNSPLHF. This chain links TRBV5-8 with TRBJ1-6; D gene unclear. Between the trimmed V and J ends, which lost 2 bases and 6 bases, there was a span of 6 bases. CDR3 length equals 13 residues. Germline V lookup: CDR1 SGHTS, CDR2 YDEGEE. Complete variable domain (other parts from reference TRBV5-8 and TRBJ1-6): EAGVTQSPTHLIKTRGQQATLRCSPISGHTSVYWYQQALGLGLQFLLWYDEGEERNRGNFPPRFSGRQFPNYSSELNVNALELEDSALYLCASSFTVNSPLHFGNGTRLTVT.

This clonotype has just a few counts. The CDR3 reads CASTLGGAGELFF. Written as DNA, the CDR3 is TGTGCCAGCACCTTGGGGGGTGCCGGGGAGCTGTTTTTT. The chain joins TRBV28 to TRBJ2-2, with D perhaps TRBD2 (6 bases). The V and J ends lost 7 bases and 6 bases respectively, with 12 bases between them. The CDR3 has 13 amino acids. From germline, CDR1 is MDHEN and CDR2 SYDVKM.

The CDR3 DNA is TGTGCCAGCAGCTTAACCGGGAGGCCCCACGAGCAGTACTTC. Amino acid sequence: CASSLTGRPHEQYF. V usage is TRBV7-3 and J usage is TRBJ2-7; 7 nucleotides match TRBD2. With V trimmed by 0 bases and J by 5 bases, 4 bases remained unmatched. There are 14 residues in the CDR3. CDR1 and CDR2 (germline): SGHTA, FQGTGA. Using reference TRBV7-3 and TRBJ2-7 for the parts outside the CDR3, the full variable domain is GAGVSQTPSNKVTEKGKYVELRCDPISGHTALYWYRQSLGQGPEFLIYFQGTGAADDSGLPNDRFFAVRPEGSVSTLKIQRTERGDSAVYLCASSLTGRPHEQYFGPGTRLTVT.

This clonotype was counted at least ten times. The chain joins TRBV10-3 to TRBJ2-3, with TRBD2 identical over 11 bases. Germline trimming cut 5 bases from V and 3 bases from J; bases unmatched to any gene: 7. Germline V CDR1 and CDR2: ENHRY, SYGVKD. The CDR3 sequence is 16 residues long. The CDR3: CAISYAGTSGTDTQYF. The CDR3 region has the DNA TGTGCCATCAGTTACGCGGGGACTAGCGGAACAGATACGCAGTATTTT.

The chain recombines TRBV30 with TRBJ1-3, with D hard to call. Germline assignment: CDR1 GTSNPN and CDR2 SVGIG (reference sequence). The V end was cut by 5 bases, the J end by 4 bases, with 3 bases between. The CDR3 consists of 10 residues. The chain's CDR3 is CAWAGNTIYF. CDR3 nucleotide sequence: TGTGCCTGGGCAGGAAACACCATATATTTT.

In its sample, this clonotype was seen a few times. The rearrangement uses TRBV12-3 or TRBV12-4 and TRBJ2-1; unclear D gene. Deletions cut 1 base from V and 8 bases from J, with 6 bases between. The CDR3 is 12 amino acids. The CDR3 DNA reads TGTGCCAGCAGTTTAGTGGTACATGAGCAGTTCTTC. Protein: CASSLVVHEQFF.

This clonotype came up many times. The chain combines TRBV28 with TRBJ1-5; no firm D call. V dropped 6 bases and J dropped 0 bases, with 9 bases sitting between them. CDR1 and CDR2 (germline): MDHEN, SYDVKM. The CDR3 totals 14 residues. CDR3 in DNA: TGTGCCAGCAGGGCCAGGAGTAGCAATCAGCCCCAGCATTTT. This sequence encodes CASRARSSNQPQHF.

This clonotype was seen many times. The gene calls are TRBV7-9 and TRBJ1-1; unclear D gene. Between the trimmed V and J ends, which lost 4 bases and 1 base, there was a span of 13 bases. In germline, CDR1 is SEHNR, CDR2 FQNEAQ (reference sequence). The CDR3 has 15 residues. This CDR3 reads CASSSYRTANTEAFF. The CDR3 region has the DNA TGTGCCAGCAGCTCATACCGGACGGCGAACACTGAAGCTTTCTTT. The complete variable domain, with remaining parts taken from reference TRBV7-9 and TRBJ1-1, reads DTGVSQNPRHKITKRGQNVTFRCDPISEHNRLYWYRQTLGQGPEFLTYFQNEAQLEKSRLLSDRFSAERPKGSFSTLEIQRTEQGDSAMYLCASSSYRTANTEAFFGQGTRLTVV.

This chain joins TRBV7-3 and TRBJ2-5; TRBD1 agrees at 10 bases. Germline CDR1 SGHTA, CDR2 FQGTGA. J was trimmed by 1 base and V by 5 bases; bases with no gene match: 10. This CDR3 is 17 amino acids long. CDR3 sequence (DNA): TGTGCCAGCAGCCTTATTGGGACAGGGGCCCTCCAAGAGACCCAGTACTTC. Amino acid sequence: CASSLIGTGALQETQYF.

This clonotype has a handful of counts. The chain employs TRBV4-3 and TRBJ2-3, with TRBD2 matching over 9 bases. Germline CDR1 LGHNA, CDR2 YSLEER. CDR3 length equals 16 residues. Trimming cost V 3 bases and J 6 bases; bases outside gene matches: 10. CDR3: CASSQAGLAVPDTQYF. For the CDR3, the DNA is TGCGCCAGCAGCCAGGCGGGACTAGCTGTACCCGATACGCAGTATTTT.

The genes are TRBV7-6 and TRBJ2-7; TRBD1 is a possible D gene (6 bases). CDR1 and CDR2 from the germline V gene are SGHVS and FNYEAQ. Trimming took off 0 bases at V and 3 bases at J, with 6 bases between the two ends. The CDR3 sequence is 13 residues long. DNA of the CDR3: TGTGCCAGCAGCTTAGCACAGGGCTACGAGCAGTACGTC. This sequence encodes CASSLAQGYEQYV.

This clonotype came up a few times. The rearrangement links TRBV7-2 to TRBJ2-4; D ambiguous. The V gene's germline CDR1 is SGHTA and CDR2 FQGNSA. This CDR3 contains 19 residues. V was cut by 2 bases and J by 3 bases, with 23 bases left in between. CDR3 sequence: CASSLHSVGFIVLKNIQYF. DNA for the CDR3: TGTGCCAGCAGCTTACATTCCGTGGGGTTTATAGTTCTCAAAAACATTCAGTACTTC.

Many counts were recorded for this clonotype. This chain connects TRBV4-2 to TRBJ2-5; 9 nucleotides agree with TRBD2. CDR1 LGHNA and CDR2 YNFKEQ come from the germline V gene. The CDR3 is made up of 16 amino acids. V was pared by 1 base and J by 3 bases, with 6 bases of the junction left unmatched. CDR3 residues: CASSQGAASGKETQYF. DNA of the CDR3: TGTGCCAGCAGCCAAGGGGCGGCTAGCGGGAAAGAGACCCAGTACTTC.

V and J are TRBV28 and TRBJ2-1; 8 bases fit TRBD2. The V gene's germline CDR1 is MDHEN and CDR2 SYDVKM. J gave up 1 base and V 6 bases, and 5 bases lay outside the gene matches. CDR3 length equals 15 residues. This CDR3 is CASSPGGRSYNEQFF. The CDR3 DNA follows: TGTGCCAGCAGCCCGGGAGGGCGGTCCTACAATGAGCAGTTCTTC. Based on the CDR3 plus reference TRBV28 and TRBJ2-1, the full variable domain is DVKVTQSSRYLVKRTGEKVFLECVQDMDHENMFWYRQDPGLGLRLIYFSYDVKMKEKGDIPEGYSVSREKKERFSLILESASTNQTSMYLCASSPGGRSYNEQFFGPGTRLTVL.

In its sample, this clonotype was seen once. CDR3 protein: CASSADWRNQPQHF. The CDR3 nucleotides read TGTGCCAGCAGTGCGGACTGGCGGAATCAGCCCCAGCATTTT. The V and J genes are TRBV28 and TRBJ1-5; D is unclear. The germline gives CDR1 MDHEN, CDR2 SYDVKM. The CDR3 is 14 residues long. V was cut by 5 bases and J by 4 bases, with 12 bases left in between.

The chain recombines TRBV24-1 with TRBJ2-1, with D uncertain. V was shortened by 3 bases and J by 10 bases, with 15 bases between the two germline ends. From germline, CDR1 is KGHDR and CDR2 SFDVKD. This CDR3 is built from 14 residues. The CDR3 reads CATSDPNSLEEQFF. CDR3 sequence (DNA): TGTGCCACCAGTGATCCGAATAGCCTCGAGGAGCAGTTCTTC.

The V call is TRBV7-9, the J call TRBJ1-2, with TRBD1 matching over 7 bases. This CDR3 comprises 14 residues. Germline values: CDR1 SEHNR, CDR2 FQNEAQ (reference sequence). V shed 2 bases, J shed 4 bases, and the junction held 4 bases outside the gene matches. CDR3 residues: CASSLQGGTYGYTF. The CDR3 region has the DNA TGTGCCAGCAGCTTACAGGGGGGCACCTATGGCTACACCTTC.

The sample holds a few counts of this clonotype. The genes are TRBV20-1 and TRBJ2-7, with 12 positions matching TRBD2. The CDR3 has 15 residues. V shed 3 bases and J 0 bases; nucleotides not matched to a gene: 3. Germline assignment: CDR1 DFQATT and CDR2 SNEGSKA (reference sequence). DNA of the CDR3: TGCAGTGCTAGTTGGACTAGCGGGATCTCCTACGAGCAGTACTTC. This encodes CSASWTSGISYEQYF.